These 15 T cell receptor beta chains came from one sample sequenced in a study of post-analysis software for immune sequencing data. General observations from the study: With TRBV5-6, TRBV5-1 and TRBV20-1 included, about five TRBV segments were more frequent in patients than in controls.

No antigens are known for them. Unique molecular identifiers tagged the TCR beta cDNA libraries. TCRdb re-called the PCR reads through MiXCR, storing one row per CDR3 protein. In the table there are around 180,000 distinct CDR3 sequences, over 25% of which are singletons. The sequencing input was blood. All receptors come from a girl aged 10 to 17 with multiple sclerosis.

For the CDR3, the DNA is TGCGCCGGCAACTTGTTCGGGGAGGAAGAGACCCAGTACTTC. Residues: CAGNLFGEEETQYF. The chain employs TRBV5-1 and TRBJ2-5; the D gene is possibly TRBD2 (6 bases). CDR3 size: 14 residues. The V gene's germline CDR1 is SGHRS and CDR2 YFSETQ. V lost 10 bases to trimming and J lost 3 bases, with 19 bases between them.

This clonotype was seen ten or more times. The chain employs TRBV28 and TRBJ2-1; 7 nucleotides line up with TRBD1. CDR3 length equals 12 residues. After removal of 4 bases from V and 9 bases from J, the junction contained 3 bases not matched to a gene. Germline-derived CDR1 and CDR2 are MDHEN and SYDVKM. The CDR3 sequence is CASSWAGGEQFF. The DNA for the CDR3 is TGTGCCAGCAGTTGGGCAGGGGGTGAGCAGTTCTTC.

This clonotype was detected many times. This chain links TRBV20-1 with TRBJ2-5; 7 bases align to TRBD1. Unmatched junction bases numbered 6, after V lost 3 bases and J lost 2 bases. This CDR3 has 14 amino acids. Germline CDR1 reads DFQATT; CDR2 reads SNEGSKA (reference sequence). The DNA for the CDR3 is TGCAGTGCTAGTTCACAGGGGTGGCAAGAGACCCAGTACTTC. Residues: CSASSQGWQETQYF.

A remark on this clonotype: A much larger clone differs from this one at a single base, so this may be a read error. This chain links TRBV4-1 with TRBJ2-6, with D possibly TRBD2 on 6 matching bases. The CDR3 is made up of 16 amino acids. Germline V gene lookup returns CDR1 MGHRA and CDR2 YSYEKL. CDR3 region: CASSQRGVSGANVRTF. CDR3 sequence (DNA): TGCGCCAGCAGCCAACGCGGGGTATCTGGGGCCAACGTCCGGACTTTC.

As concerns this clonotype: Since a much larger clone is just one base distant, this may be a read error. V and J are TRBV9 and TRBJ2-1; 7 nucleotides align to TRBD2. The J call may be faulty, since TRBJ2-7 better matches the DNA end. Per the germline V gene, CDR1 is SGDLS and CDR2 is YYNGEE. CDR3 length: 15 residues. Here the CDR3 reads CASTPRGSSYNEQYF. In nucleotides, the CDR3 is TGTGCCAGCACCCCTCGCGGGAGCTCCTACAATGAGCAGTACTTC.

To note about this clonotype: A much larger clone is a single base away; this may be a read error. The chain links TRBV7-3 to TRBJ1-2; D gene uncertain. CDR3 length: 13 amino acids. Germline-derived CDR1 and CDR2 are SGHTA and FQGTGA. In nucleotides, the CDR3 is TGTCCCAGCAGCGCTGGGAACCGATATGGCTACACCTTC. Residues: CPSSAGNRYGYTF.

The sample holds a few counts of this clonotype. The CDR3 is CASSFGISYEQYF. DNA of the CDR3: TGTGCCAGCAGCTTCGGGATTTCCTACGAGCAGTACTTC. This rearrangement joins TRBV5-4 to TRBJ2-4; tentative D call: TRBD2 (5 bases). The J call is doubtful: the DNA matches TRBJ2-7 better. Germline-derived CDR1 and CDR2 are SGHNT and YYREEE (reference sequence). The CDR3 has 13 residues.

Of note for this clonotype: Being one base from a much bigger clone, this may be a read error. The rearrangement joins TRBV7-6 to TRBJ2-1; D gene uncertain. The J call is in doubt because the DNA end fits TRBJ2-7 better. The CDR3 has 15 amino acids. Germline lookup yields CDR1 SGHVS and CDR2 FNYEAQ. CDR3 in DNA: TGTGCCAGCAGCTTAGCGGTTAGCTCCTACAATGAGCAGTACTTC. It yields the protein CASSLAVSSYNEQYF.

This clonotype was detected many times. The chain links TRBV20-1 to TRBJ2-7; D is possibly TRBD1 or TRBD2 (5 bases each). Germline assignment: CDR1 DFQATT and CDR2 SNEGSKA (reference sequence). Trimming took 3 bases from V and 3 from J, leaving 15 bases between them. The CDR3 totals 14 residues. The CDR3 loop reads CSARGVLGNYEQYF. The CDR3 DNA is TGCAGTGCTAGGGGGGTACTTGGCAACTACGAGCAGTACTTC.

The chain carries TRBV4-1 and TRBJ2-3; TRBD2 is a possible D gene (5 bases). Germline lookup yields CDR1 MGHRA and CDR2 YSYEKL. The CDR3 contains 12 residues. Trimming stripped 4 bases from V and 11 bases from J, with 13 bases between. CDR3 region: CASSPLGHMQYF. CDR3 coding DNA: TGCGCCAGCAGCCCACTAGGCCATATGCAGTATTTT.

This clonotype has at least ten counts. This chain joins TRBV5-1 and TRBJ2-5; 7 bases agree with TRBD1. This CDR3 comprises 14 residues. The V gene's germline CDR1 is SGHRS and CDR2 YFSETQ. Trimming at V came to 4 bases and at J to 5 bases, leaving 8 bases not matched to a gene. The CDR3 DNA is TGCGCCAGCAGCCCCGAGGGGGCCTGGGAGACCCAGTACTTC. Its protein is CASSPEGAWETQYF.

Regarding this clonotype: One base away lies a much larger clone, so this may be a sequencing read error. The chain is built from TRBV10-3 and TRBJ2-1, with D perhaps matching TRBD2 (6 bases). Germline-derived CDR1 and CDR2 are ENHRY and SYGVKD. The CDR3 has 13 amino acids. V dropped 0 bases and J dropped 9 bases, with 9 bases sitting between them. The chain's CDR3 is CAISESRESEQFF. The CDR3 DNA follows: TGTGCCATCAGTGAGTCCCGGGAGAGTGAGCAGTTCTTC.

The CDR3 sequence is CASSFATNTYEQYF. The CDR3 bases are TGCGCCAGCAGCTTCGCGACCAACACCTACGAGCAGTACTTC. The chain joins TRBV5-1 to TRBJ2-7, with unresolved D. This CDR3 comprises 14 residues. Germline CDR1 SGHRS, CDR2 YFSETQ. Trimming left V 2 bases short and J 2 bases short, with 11 bases between. Based on the CDR3 plus reference TRBV5-1 and TRBJ2-7, the full variable domain is KAGVTQTPRYLIKTRGQQVTLSCSPISGHRSVSWYQQTPGQGLQFLFEYFSETQRNKGNFPGRFSGRQFSNSRSEMNVSTLELGDSALYLCASSFATNTYEQYFGPGTRLTVT.

The genes are TRBV7-2 and TRBJ2-1; 9 bases line up with TRBD2. The DNA matches TRBJ2-7 better at its end, which makes the J call doubtful. Germline CDR1 SGHTA, CDR2 FQGNSA. The CDR3 length is 15 residues. CDR3: CASSYLAGSYNEQYF. CDR3 in DNA: TGTGCCAGCAGCTACCTAGCGGGGTCCTACAATGAGCAGTACTTC.

In regard to this clonotype: This may come from a read error, since a much larger clone is one base off. The V call is TRBV12-3 or TRBV12-4, the J call TRBJ2-1; D unresolved. V dropped 5 bases and J dropped 6 bases, with 8 bases sitting between them. The CDR3 has 12 amino acids. The CDR3 protein is CASSLLLNEQFF. The CDR3 bases are TGTGCCAGCAGTCTCCTACTCAATGAGCAGTTCTTC.